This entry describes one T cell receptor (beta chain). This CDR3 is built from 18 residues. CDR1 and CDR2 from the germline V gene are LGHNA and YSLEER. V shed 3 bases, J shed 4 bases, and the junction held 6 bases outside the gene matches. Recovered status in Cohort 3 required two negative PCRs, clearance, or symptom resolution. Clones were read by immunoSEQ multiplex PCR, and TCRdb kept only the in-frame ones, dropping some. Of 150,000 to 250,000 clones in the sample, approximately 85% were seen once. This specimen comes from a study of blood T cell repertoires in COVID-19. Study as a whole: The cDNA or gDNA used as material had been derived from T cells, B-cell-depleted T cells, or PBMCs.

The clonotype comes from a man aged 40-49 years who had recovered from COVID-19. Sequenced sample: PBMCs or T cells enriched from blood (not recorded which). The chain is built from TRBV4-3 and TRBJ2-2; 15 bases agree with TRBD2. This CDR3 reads CASSHLGLAGGGTGELFF. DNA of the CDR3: TGCGCCAGCAGCCACCTCGGACTAGCGGGAGGGGGCACCGGGGAGCTGTTTTTT.